This T cell receptor beta chain was identified during a study of T cell responses to AZD1222 COVID-19 vaccine. Across the study: The study pooled second doses at about 4 or about 12 weeks.

Trimming pared 4 bases from V and 0 bases from J, leaving 11 bases between. This CDR3 has 15 residues. Germline CDR1 SGHNT, CDR2 YYREEE (reference sequence). The protocol was immunoSEQ multiplex PCR, while the TCRdb copy is restricted to in-frame clones and leaves out a portion. The sample lists 100,000 or so clones; approximately 84% were seen once. Sequences were derived from peripheral blood, sampled on day 0 of AZD1222 vaccination. V gene TRBV5-4 combines with J gene TRBJ1-3, with a weak D call TRBD1 (5 bases). The sequence was obtained from an adult in good health. CDR3 bases: TGTGCCAGCAGCCACCAGGGAAGCTCTGGAAACACCATATATTTT. Its protein is CASSHQGSSGNTIYF.